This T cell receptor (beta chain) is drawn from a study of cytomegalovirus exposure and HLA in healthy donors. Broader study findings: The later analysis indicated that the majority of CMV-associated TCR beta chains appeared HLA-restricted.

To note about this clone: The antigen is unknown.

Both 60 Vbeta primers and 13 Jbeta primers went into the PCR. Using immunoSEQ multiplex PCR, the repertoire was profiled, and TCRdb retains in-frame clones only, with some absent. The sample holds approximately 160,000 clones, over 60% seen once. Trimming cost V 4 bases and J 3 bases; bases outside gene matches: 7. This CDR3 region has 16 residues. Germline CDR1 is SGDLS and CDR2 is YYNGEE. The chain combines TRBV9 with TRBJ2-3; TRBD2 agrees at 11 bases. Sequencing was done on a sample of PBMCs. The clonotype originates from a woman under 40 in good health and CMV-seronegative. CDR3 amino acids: CASSPRLAGWTDTQYF. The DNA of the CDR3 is TGTGCCAGCAGCCCCCGACTAGCGGGATGGACAGATACGCAGTATTTT.